Listed here is a single T cell receptor (beta chain). This entry belongs to a study of blood T cell repertoires in COVID-19. The junction had 5 bases not matched to a gene; V was cut back by 2 bases and J by 7 bases. Germline CDR1 and CDR2: SGHTA and FQGNSA. The CDR3 covers 14 residues. The table came from immunoSEQ multiplex PCR; TCRdb's copy has only in-frame clones and leaves some out. The data hold hundreds of thousands of clones, with roughly 86% observed a single time. The source material was PBMCs or T cells enriched from blood (not recorded which). The J gene is TRBJ2-1, the V gene TRBV7-2; 7 bases line up with TRBD2. This clonotype was obtained from a woman aged 45-65 years who had recovered from COVID-19. CDR3: CASSLMTSLNEQFF. CDR3 nucleotides: TGTGCCAGCAGCTTAATGACTAGCTTAAATGAGCAGTTCTTC.